Listed below are T cell receptor beta chains from one sample, sequenced in a study of cytomegalovirus exposure and HLA in healthy donors. Some clones are missing from TCRdb's copy, which holds only in-frame ones; the method was immunoSEQ multiplex PCR. The data hold approximately 150,000 clones, with over 60% observed a single time. The sample taken for sequencing was PBMCs. The source is a male donor in good health and CMV-seronegative. The CDR3 runs from the conserved cysteine through the conserved F or W. The order of the fields is J gene, D gene, CDR3 length, clone size, V gene, CDR3 protein, CDR3 DNA. D genes are given only for firm matches. Where a row states a size, it is once, few, many or the class of an expanded clone; other rows omit it.

j_gene: TRBJ2-5
d_gene: NA
len: 15
abundance: NA
v_gene: TRBV9
CDR3aa: CASSVGAGEWETQYF
CDR3nt: TGTGCCAGCAGCGTCGGGGCAGGGGAATGGGAGACCCAGTACTTC

j_gene: TRBJ1-5
d_gene: TRBD1
len: 15
abundance: once
v_gene: TRBV25-1
CDR3aa: CASSGRTGGGQPQHF
CDR3nt: TGTGCCAGCAGTGGACGGACAGGAGGGGGTCAGCCCCAGCATTTT

j_gene: TRBJ2-1
d_gene: NA
len: 15
abundance: NA
v_gene: TRBV6-5
CDR3aa: CASSRSVEGYNEQFF
CDR3nt: TGTGCCAGCAGTCGCTCGGTAGAGGGCTACAATGAGCAGTTCTTC

j_gene: TRBJ2-7
d_gene: NA
len: 14
abundance: NA
v_gene: TRBV2
CDR3aa: CASSPSSVPYEQYF
CDR3nt: TGTGCCAGCAGCCCTTCCAGTGTACCCTACGAGCAGTACTTC

j_gene: TRBJ2-2
d_gene: NA
len: 13
abundance: NA
v_gene: TRBV10-3
CDR3aa: CASKADNTGELFF
CDR3nt: TGTGCCTCAAAAGCTGATAACACCGGGGAGCTGTTTTTT

j_gene: TRBJ2-7
d_gene: TRBD2
len: 16
abundance: few
v_gene: TRBV7-2
CDR3aa: CASSLEASGVTYEQYF
CDR3nt: TGTGCCAGCAGCTTAGAGGCTAGCGGGGTCACCTACGAGCAGTACTTC

j_gene: TRBJ2-3
d_gene: TRBD2
len: 16
abundance: NA
v_gene: TRBV7-8
CDR3aa: CASSLLAGGSTDTQYF
CDR3nt: TGTGCCAGCAGCTTACTAGCGGGAGGGTCCACAGATACGCAGTATTTT

j_gene: TRBJ2-2
d_gene: TRBD2
len: 18
abundance: NA
v_gene: TRBV7-3
CDR3aa: CASSLTAGLAANTGELFF
CDR3nt: TGTGCCAGCAGCTTAACCGCGGGACTAGCGGCAAACACCGGGGAGCTGTTTTTT

j_gene: TRBJ2-5
d_gene: TRBD1
len: 15
abundance: NA
v_gene: TRBV28
CDR3aa: CASSMDRENEETQYF
CDR3nt: TGTGCCAGCAGTATGGACAGGGAAAACGAAGAGACCCAGTACTTC

j_gene: TRBJ1-5
d_gene: NA
len: 14
abundance: NA
v_gene: TRBV19
CDR3aa: CASSIARVSAPQHF
CDR3nt: TGTGCCAGTAGTATAGCCAGGGTATCTGCGCCCCAGCATTTT

j_gene: TRBJ1-4
d_gene: TRBD1
len: 15
abundance: NA
v_gene: TRBV15
CDR3aa: CATSRRQGANEKLFF
CDR3nt: TGTGCCACCAGCAGAAGACAGGGGGCTAATGAAAAACTGTTTTTT

j_gene: TRBJ2-5
d_gene: TRBD2
len: 16
abundance: NA
v_gene: TRBV4-3
CDR3aa: CASSQDLAGSVETQYF
CDR3nt: TGCGCCAGCAGCCAAGATTTAGCGGGATCTGTAGAGACCCAGTACTTC

j_gene: TRBJ1-2
d_gene: TRBD1
len: 17
abundance: NA
v_gene: TRBV2
CDR3aa: CASNTRVKDRAVYGYTF
CDR3nt: TGTGCCAGCAACACAAGGGTTAAGGACAGGGCTGTATATGGCTACACCTTC

j_gene: TRBJ2-5
d_gene: NA
len: 16
abundance: NA
v_gene: TRBV19
CDR3aa: CASSNLERTPQETQYF
CDR3nt: TGTGCCAGTAGCAATCTAGAGCGGACTCCCCAAGAGACCCAGTACTTC

j_gene: TRBJ2-2
d_gene: NA
len: 12
abundance: NA
v_gene: TRBV27
CDR3aa: CASSNPNGELFF
CDR3nt: TGTGCCAGCTCTAACCCTAACGGGGAGCTGTTTTTT

j_gene: TRBJ2-2
d_gene: TRBD1
len: 16
abundance: few
v_gene: TRBV11-2
CDR3aa: CASSRRTGGNTGELFF
CDR3nt: TGTGCCAGCAGCCGAAGGACAGGGGGGAACACCGGGGAGCTGTTTTTT

j_gene: TRBJ1-1
d_gene: NA
len: 16
abundance: NA
v_gene: TRBV7-3
CDR3aa: CASSPTNIPGNTEAFF
CDR3nt: TGTGCCAGCAGCCCCACCAACATTCCGGGGAACACTGAAGCTTTCTTT

j_gene: TRBJ2-2
d_gene: NA
len: 14
abundance: NA
v_gene: TRBV4-3
CDR3aa: CASSQYLNTGELFF
CDR3nt: TGCGCCAGCAGCCAATATCTAAACACCGGGGAGCTGTTTTTT

j_gene: TRBJ1-2
d_gene: NA
len: 13
abundance: few
v_gene: TRBV28
CDR3aa: CASSLSAGRGYTF
CDR3nt: TGTGCCAGCAGTTTATCGGCGGGACGGGGCTACACCTTC

j_gene: TRBJ1-2
d_gene: NA
len: 13
abundance: NA
v_gene: TRBV13
CDR3aa: CASSFSSSYGYTF
CDR3nt: TGTGCCAGCAGCTTTAGTAGCAGCTATGGCTACACCTTC

j_gene: TRBJ2-5
d_gene: TRBD1
len: 13
abundance: NA
v_gene: TRBV5-1
CDR3aa: CASSRGQGETQYF
CDR3nt: TGCGCCAGCAGTCGCGGACAGGGGGAGACCCAGTACTTC

j_gene: TRBJ1-3
d_gene: TRBD1
len: 13
abundance: NA
v_gene: TRBV11-2
CDR3aa: CASSSDRGNTIYF
CDR3nt: TGTGCCAGCAGCTCGGACAGGGGAAACACCATATATTTT

j_gene: TRBJ1-5
d_gene: NA
len: 15
abundance: NA
v_gene: TRBV28
CDR3aa: CASSLGAGGHQPQHF
CDR3nt: TGTGCCAGCAGTTTGGGGGCGGGGGGGCATCAGCCCCAGCATTTT

j_gene: TRBJ2-4
d_gene: TRBD2
len: 19
abundance: few
v_gene: TRBV4-1
CDR3aa: CASSQEEAGTSGSKNIQYF
CDR3nt: TGCGCCAGCAGCCAGGAGGAAGCCGGGACTAGCGGGTCCAAAAACATTCAGTACTTC